Listed below are T cell receptor beta chains from one sample, sequenced in a study of a mutant IDH1 vaccine in newly diagnosed glioma. Clones were sequenced by immunoSEQ multiplex PCR, and TCRdb holds only the in-frame ones, with some missing. The repertoire holds about 24,000 clones, with about nine tenths as singletons. The input for sequencing was PBMCs, taken from a glioma patient treated with radiotherapy, temozolomide or both. All receptors derive from a man aged 25 to 40 with glioma. Each CDR3 is given with its conserved first and last residue. D genes are given only for firm matches. Part of the rows lack a size; the others show once, few, many or a class for expanded clones.

J: TRBJ2-7; D: .; size: few; V: TRBV6-1; CDR3: CASSEDLAYEQYF; DNA: TGTGCCAGCAGTGAAGACTTGGCCTACGAGCAGTACTTC
J: TRBJ2-7; D: .; size: few; V: TRBV4-1; CDR3: CASSHYEEQYF; DNA: TGCGCCAGCAGCCACTATGAGGAGCAGTACTTC
J: TRBJ1-1; D: .; size: .; V: TRBV19; CDR3: CASSLGIKGTEAFF; DNA: TGTGCCAGTAGTCTGGGAATCAAGGGCACTGAAGCTTTCTTT
J: TRBJ2-1; D: TRBD2; size: .; V: TRBV6-4; CDR3: CASSDGAGYNEQFF; DNA: TGTGCCAGCAGTGACGGAGCGGGGTACAATGAGCAGTTCTTC
J: TRBJ1-1; D: .; size: .; V: TRBV18; CDR3: CASSPGDTEAFF; DNA: TGTGCCAGCTCACCAGGAGACACTGAAGCTTTCTTT
J: TRBJ2-3; D: .; size: .; V: TRBV6-5; CDR3: CASSYSPSPTQDTQYF; DNA: TGTGCCAGCAGTTACTCTCCCAGCCCAACCCAAGATACGCAGTATTTT
J: TRBJ2-3; D: .; size: .; V: TRBV19; CDR3: CASSYRVSDTQYF; DNA: TGTGCCAGTAGCTACAGGGTCTCAGATACGCAGTATTTT
J: TRBJ2-7; D: TRBD2; size: .; V: TRBV19; CDR3: CASTNYEGLAGVEEQYF; DNA: TGTGCCAGTACCAACTACGAGGGACTAGCGGGAGTTGAAGAGCAGTACTTC
J: TRBJ2-7; D: .; size: .; V: TRBV30; CDR3: CAWRRRLYEQYF; DNA: TGTGCCTGGAGGAGGCGACTTTACGAGCAGTACTTC
J: TRBJ2-3; D: .; size: .; V: TRBV6-5; CDR3: CASSYSIPGPQYF; DNA: TGTGCCAGCAGTTACTCGATACCGGGCCCGCAGTATTTT
J: TRBJ2-1; D: .; size: .; V: TRBV5-1; CDR3: CASSLTQNNEQFF; DNA: TGCGCCAGCAGCTTAACACAGAACAATGAGCAGTTCTTC
J: TRBJ1-1; D: .; size: once; V: TRBV5-6; CDR3: CASSPGVSTEAFF; DNA: TGTGCCAGCAGCCCAGGAGTGAGCACTGAAGCTTTCTTT
J: TRBJ2-1; D: .; size: .; V: TRBV19; CDR3: CASSTSMVYNEQFF; DNA: TGTGCCAGTAGTACGAGTATGGTCTACAATGAGCAGTTCTTC
J: TRBJ1-5; D: .; size: .; V: TRBV7-9; CDR3: CASSLDGVPGQPQHF; DNA: TGTGCCAGCAGCTTAGACGGGGTCCCGGGTCAGCCCCAGCATTTT
J: TRBJ1-3; D: .; size: .; V: TRBV14; CDR3: CASSPRSPSGNTIYF; DNA: TGTGCCAGCAGCCCCAGGAGCCCCTCTGGAAACACCATATATTTT
J: TRBJ2-7; D: TRBD1; size: .; V: TRBV6-5; CDR3: CASSRARGIYEQYF; DNA: TGTGCCAGCAGCCGTGCCAGGGGGATCTACGAGCAGTACTTC
J: TRBJ2-1; D: TRBD1; size: .; V: TRBV18; CDR3: CASSPQGTGGYNEQFF; DNA: TGTGCCAGCTCACCGCAAGGGACAGGGGGCTACAATGAGCAGTTCTTC
J: TRBJ2-5; D: TRBD2; size: .; V: TRBV7-9; CDR3: CASSPPGLAGTQETQYF; DNA: TGTGCCAGCAGCCCTCCGGGACTAGCGGGAACCCAAGAGACCCAGTACTTC
J: TRBJ2-7; D: .; size: .; V: TRBV11-2; CDR3: CASSRLPVFGEQYF; DNA: TGTGCCAGCAGTCGCCTTCCAGTCTTTGGCGAGCAGTACTTC
J: TRBJ2-2; D: .; size: .; V: TRBV12-5; CDR3: CASKRGGELFF; DNA: TGTGCTAGTAAAAGGGGCGGGGAGCTGTTTTTT
J: TRBJ1-5; D: .; size: .; V: TRBV10-3; CDR3: CAISESGGNQPQHF; DNA: TGTGCCATCAGTGAGTCAGGGGGCAATCAGCCCCAGCATTTT
J: TRBJ2-5; D: .; size: .; V: TRBV19; CDR3: CASSTRQIQETQYF; DNA: TGTGCCAGTAGTACCCGACAGATCCAAGAGACCCAGTACTTC
J: TRBJ2-3; D: .; size: .; V: TRBV10-3; CDR3: CAITSGTDTQYF; DNA: TGTGCCATCACTAGCGGCACAGATACGCAGTATTTT
J: TRBJ1-5; D: .; size: .; V: TRBV6-4; CDR3: CASSEDGIQGHPQHF; DNA: TGTGCCAGCAGTGAGGACGGGATCCAGGGGCATCCCCAGCATTTT
J: TRBJ1-1; D: .; size: .; V: TRBV5-1; CDR3: CASSLEGGNTEAFF; DNA: TGCGCCAGCAGCTTAGAGGGTGGGAACACTGAAGCTTTCTTT
J: TRBJ2-3; D: .; size: .; V: TRBV11-2; CDR3: CASSTWGGTDTQYF; DNA: TGTGCCAGCAGCACCTGGGGCGGTACAGATACGCAGTATTTT
J: TRBJ2-2; D: .; size: .; V: TRBV11-2; CDR3: CASSLAQMELFF; DNA: TGTGCCAGCAGCTTAGCACAGATGGAGCTGTTTTTT
J: TRBJ2-7; D: .; size: few; V: TRBV6-4; CDR3: CASSAKRRAYEQYF; DNA: TGTGCCAGCAGTGCGAAGAGGCGGGCCTACGAGCAGTACTTC
J: TRBJ2-5; D: .; size: .; V: TRBV21-1; CDR3: CASSKGQGNVGETQYF; DNA: TGTGCCAGCAGCAAAGGACAGGGGAATGTTGGGGAGACCCAGTACTTC
J: TRBJ2-3; D: .; size: .; V: TRBV6-1; CDR3: CASVIAGDTQYF; DNA: TGTGCCAGCGTTATCGCCGGAGATACGCAGTATTTT
J: TRBJ2-1; D: TRBD1; size: .; V: TRBV7-6; CDR3: CASSSGTGGAVNEQFF; DNA: TGTGCCAGCAGCTCCGGGACAGGGGGCGCAGTGAATGAGCAGTTCTTC
J: TRBJ1-4; D: TRBD1; size: .; V: TRBV7-8; CDR3: CASSWDRDEKLFF; DNA: TGTGCCAGCAGCTGGGACAGGGACGAAAAACTGTTTTTT
J: TRBJ2-7; D: .; size: large; V: TRBV4-1; CDR3: CASSQDTGIYEQYF; DNA: TGCGCCAGCAGCCAAGATACAGGGATCTACGAGCAGTACTTC
J: TRBJ1-4; D: .; size: .; V: TRBV6-1; CDR3: CASSEVPGTNEKLFF; DNA: TGTGCCAGCAGTGAAGTACCGGGAACAAATGAAAAACTGTTTTTT
J: TRBJ2-5; D: TRBD2; size: .; V: TRBV4-1; CDR3: CASSLPSGRAGVETQYF; DNA: TGCGCCAGCAGCCTACCAAGCGGGAGGGCCGGAGTAGAGACCCAGTACTTC
J: TRBJ2-1; D: .; size: .; V: TRBV4-1; CDR3: CASSQGRGSYNEQFF; DNA: TGCGCCAGCAGCCAAGGACGGGGCTCCTACAATGAGCAGTTCTTC
J: TRBJ1-5; D: .; size: .; V: TRBV5-4; CDR3: CASSPGPLQNLGGNQPQHF; DNA: TGTGCCAGCAGCCCGGGGCCCCTCCAAAACCTCGGGGGCAATCAGCCCCAGCATTTT
J: TRBJ1-1; D: TRBD1; size: .; V: TRBV9; CDR3: CASSATGTGFGEAFF; DNA: TGTGCCAGCAGCGCCACCGGGACAGGGTTCGGGGAAGCTTTCTTT
J: TRBJ1-3; D: .; size: .; V: TRBV30; CDR3: CAWSVSGRNTIYF; DNA: TGTGCCTGGAGTGTGAGTGGAAGAAACACCATATATTTT
J: TRBJ2-4; D: .; size: .; V: TRBV11-2; CDR3: CASSLVRENIQYF; DNA: TGTGCCAGCAGCTTAGTGAGGGAAAACATTCAGTACTTC
J: TRBJ1-5; D: .; size: .; V: TRBV5-5; CDR3: CASSADPGLGNQPQHF; DNA: TGTGCCAGCAGCGCCGACCCGGGGCTCGGCAATCAGCCCCAGCATTTT
J: TRBJ1-2; D: .; size: .; V: TRBV29-1; CDR3: CSVMDRTNYGYTF; DNA: TGCAGCGTTATGGACAGAACTAACTATGGCTACACCTTC
J: TRBJ1-5; D: .; size: once; V: TRBV7-9; CDR3: CASSTTGFNQPQHF; DNA: TGTGCCAGCAGTACCACAGGGTTCAATCAGCCCCAGCATTTT
J: TRBJ2-1; D: .; size: .; V: TRBV11-2; CDR3: CASSLGRAEHPSYNEQFF; DNA: TGTGCCAGCAGCTTAGGACGAGCGGAACACCCGTCATACAATGAGCAGTTCTTC
J: TRBJ1-1; D: .; size: .; V: TRBV11-2; CDR3: CASSAWGDGNTEAFF; DNA: TGTGCCAGCAGCGCCTGGGGGGATGGGAACACTGAAGCTTTCTTT
J: TRBJ2-2; D: .; size: .; V: TRBV18; CDR3: CASSPLADITGELFF; DNA: TGTGCCAGCTCACCTCTCGCGGACATCACCGGGGAGCTGTTTTTT
J: TRBJ1-1; D: .; size: .; V: TRBV11-2; CDR3: CASSPRAGVDTEAFF; DNA: TGTGCCAGCAGTCCCAGGGCGGGGGTGGACACTGAAGCTTTCTTT
J: TRBJ2-7; D: TRBD1; size: .; V: TRBV5-1; CDR3: CASSNSGTGLYEQYF; DNA: TGCGCCAGCAGCAACTCCGGGACAGGGCTGTACGAGCAGTACTTC
J: TRBJ1-2; D: .; size: .; V: TRBV6-1; CDR3: CASSVEGANYGYTF; DNA: TGTGCCAGCAGTGTTGAGGGAGCTAACTATGGCTACACCTTC
J: TRBJ1-5; D: .; size: few; V: TRBV6-6; CDR3: CASSYESYQPQHF; DNA: TGTGCCAGCAGTTATGAGTCCTATCAGCCCCAGCATTTT
J: TRBJ2-3; D: .; size: .; V: TRBV11-2; CDR3: CASSLVGGTDTQYF; DNA: TGTGCCAGCAGCTTAGTGGGGGGCACAGATACGCAGTATTTT
J: TRBJ2-7; D: .; size: few; V: TRBV27; CDR3: CASSPTAWGEQYF; DNA: TGTGCCAGCAGTCCTACAGCGTGGGGCGAGCAGTACTTC
J: TRBJ1-1; D: .; size: .; V: TRBV4-1; CDR3: CASSQGREGWTEAFF; DNA: TGCGCCAGCAGCCAAGGTAGGGAGGGTTGGACTGAAGCTTTCTTT